This is a list of T cell receptor beta chains from one sample in a study of beta chain features in type 1 diabetes. TCRdb's table, derived via immunoSEQ multiplex PCR, lists solely in-frame clones and lacks some. The sample carries some 23,000 clones, around 68% recorded once. Material: stem cell memory CD4+ T cells from blood. These receptors were obtained from a middle-aged woman with type 1 diabetes. CDR3s include the opening cysteine and the closing phenylalanine or tryptophan. The D gene is left open where the match is weak. Size is stated for part of the rows, as once, few or many counts, or as a class when the clone is expanded.

j_gene	abundance	d_gene	v_gene	CDR3aa	CDR3nt
TRBJ2-3	NA	NA	TRBV5-4	CASSQDIQRGSTDTQYF	TGCGCCAGCAGCCAAGATATACAACGGGGGAGCACAGATACGCAGTATTTT
TRBJ1-1	few	NA	TRBV9	CASSVGGRTNTEAFF	TGTGCCAGCAGCGTAGGGGGCAGGACGAACACTGAAGCTTTCTTT
TRBJ1-4	few	NA	TRBV7-9	CASSLSGAGEKLFF	TGTGCCAGCAGCTTATCAGGGGCCGGGGAAAAACTGTTTTTT
TRBJ1-2	NA	NA	TRBV7-9	CASSKSYGGYTF	TGTGCCAGCAGTAAATCGTATGGCGGCTACACCTTC
TRBJ2-7	NA	NA	TRBV11-2	CASRTPGGSSYEQYF	TGTGCCAGCAGGACCCCGGGCGGGTCCTCCTACGAGCAGTACTTC
TRBJ2-1	once	NA	TRBV6-5	CASRQTAHEQFF	TGTGCCAGCAGGCAGACTGCACATGAGCAGTTCTTC
TRBJ1-1	NA	TRBD1	TRBV2	CASRTGTENTEAFF	TGTGCCAGCAGGACCGGGACAGAGAACACTGAAGCTTTCTTT
TRBJ1-5	NA	TRBD1	TRBV19	CASSATGGSQPQHF	TGTGCCAGTAGCGCGACAGGGGGTAGCCAGCCCCAGCATTTT
TRBJ2-5	few	NA	TRBV4-3	CASSQSGETQYF	TGCGCCAGCAGCCAATCCGGGGAGACCCAGTACTTC
TRBJ2-5	NA	TRBD2	TRBV27	CASSHGLAGGRETQYF	TGTGCCAGCAGTCACGGACTAGCGGGGGGTAGGGAGACCCAGTACTTC
TRBJ2-5	few	NA	TRBV7-2	CASLRGTQYF	TGTGCCAGCCTGCGTGGGACCCAGTACTTC
TRBJ2-1	once	NA	TRBV5-5	CASSLEASWGRNEQFF	TGTGCCAGCAGCTTGGAGGCCAGTTGGGGCCGTAATGAGCAGTTCTTC
TRBJ1-2	NA	TRBD1	TRBV5-1	CASSATAGGYGYTF	TGCGCCAGCAGCGCGACTGCAGGGGGCTATGGCTACACCTTC
TRBJ1-1	NA	TRBD1	TRBV7-9	CASRPQGADTEAFF	TGTGCCAGCAGGCCACAGGGGGCGGACACTGAAGCTTTCTTT
TRBJ2-5	NA	NA	TRBV4-3	CASSQNRRQAGETQYF	TGCGCCAGCAGCCAGAATAGGAGGCAGGCAGGAGAGACCCAGTACTTC
TRBJ2-7	NA	TRBD2	TRBV28	CASSLGSGGSYEQYF	TGTGCCAGCAGTTTAGGAAGCGGGGGTTCCTACGAGCAGTACTTC
TRBJ2-7	NA	NA	TRBV11-2	CASSTRHGNYEQYF	TGTGCCAGCAGCACGCGACACGGAAACTACGAGCAGTACTTC
TRBJ1-1	few	NA	TRBV6-6	CASSYSNSMNTEAFF	TGTGCCAGCAGTTACTCGAACAGTATGAACACTGAAGCTTTCTTT
TRBJ1-2	few	NA	TRBV2	CASSESAESYGYTF	TGTGCCAGCAGTGAGTCTGCAGAATCCTATGGCTACACCTTC
TRBJ1-1	NA	NA	TRBV27	CASSTSAGRGSEAFF	TGTGCCAGCAGTACCTCGGCAGGGAGGGGGTCAGAAGCTTTCTTT
TRBJ1-5	few	NA	TRBV28	CASSFDTYQPQHF	TGTGCCAGCAGCTTCGACACTTATCAGCCCCAGCATTTT
TRBJ2-1	few	TRBD2	TRBV4-3	CASSQEGGRYNEQFF	TGCGCCAGCAGCCAAGAGGGCGGGAGATACAATGAGCAGTTCTTC
TRBJ2-1	NA	TRBD2	TRBV7-2	CASRPEPTSASYNEQFF	TGTGCCAGCAGGCCCGAACCCACTAGCGCCTCCTACAATGAGCAGTTCTTC
TRBJ1-5	few	NA	TRBV28	CASMLIGGARGVLGPQHF	TGTGCCAGCATGCTGATTGGGGGCGCCCGGGGAGTCCTTGGGCCCCAGCATTTT
TRBJ1-6	NA	NA	TRBV21-1	CASSARGFSVSTLHF	TGTGCCAGCAGCGCCAGGGGGTTCAGCGTGAGTACCCTCCACTTT
TRBJ2-5	NA	NA	TRBV7-3	CASSLAVGGQETQYF	TGTGCCAGCAGCTTAGCCGTAGGGGGCCAAGAGACCCAGTACTTC
TRBJ2-7	NA	TRBD2	TRBV7-2	CASSLLVAGGSEQYF	TGTGCCAGCAGCTTATTAGTAGCGGGAGGCAGCGAGCAGTACTTC